This TCR beta chain was identified in a study of CD8 T cells in ankylosing spondylitis. The study's findings and limits: There was a TCR beta motif, made of several highly homologous variants, that appeared characteristic of ankylosing spondylitis blood. Reports of some motif variants in reactive arthritis synovial fluid and blood predate this one.

The sample holds many counts of this clonotype. The antigen is undetermined. TCRdb called the 5' RACE reads again in MiXCR, with one record for every CDR3 protein. Here the sample spans hundreds of thousands of distinct CDR3 sequences, 7% to 10% being singletons. The germline V gene has CDR1 SGHRS and CDR2 YFSETQ. V lost 2 bases and J lost 2, with 13 bases in between. The CDR3 is 15 amino acids. The specimen was blood, either unsorted or a sorted T cell fraction (not recorded which). The TCR sequence derives from a female donor with ankylosing spondylitis or in good health (not recorded which). The chain recombines TRBV5-1 with TRBJ1-1; D call uncertain. CDR3 in amino acids: CASSFLTEGNTEAFF. The CDR3 nucleotides are TGCGCCAGCAGCTTTCTCACCGAGGGTAACACTGAAGCTTTCTTT.